A single sample is the source of the 9 T cell receptor beta chains below, sequenced in a study of T-cell reconstitution after alpha-beta-depleted transplantation in children. Unique molecular identifiers tagged the TCRbeta library. Each CDR3 protein gets one entry after TCRdb re-called the PCR reads with MiXCR. The table lists a few hundred thousand distinct CDR3 sequences, 10% to 15% of them singletons. The sequenced sample was PBMCs, obtained from the stem cell graft. The receptors shown here come from a human donor who donated a stem cell graft to a child with Fanconi anemia.

This clonotype was seen more than once but under ten times. The chain combines TRBV6-1 with TRBJ1-5; no firm D call. The CDR3 covers 11 residues. CDR1 is MNHNS, CDR2 SASEGT, per germline. V shed 1 base and J shed 13 bases, with 8 bases lying between them. In DNA, the CDR3 is TGTGCCAGCAGTGAAGAGTGGCAGCAGCATTTT. Protein: CASSEEWQQHF.

The CDR3 DNA sequence: TGCGCCAGCAGCCAAGATTTGGAGACGGATATTGACTATGGCTACACCTTC. It translates to CASSQDLETDIDYGYTF. The chain joins TRBV4-3 to TRBJ1-2, with D unclear. The V end was cut by 0 bases, the J end by 3 bases, with 17 bases between. The length of the CDR3 is 17 residues. Looked up from germline, CDR1 is LGHNA and CDR2 is YSLEER.

By frequency in the sample, this clonotype is large. This sequence joins TRBV10-2 and TRBJ1-6; D not certain. CDR1 is WSHSY and CDR2 is SAAADI in the germline V gene. This CDR3 region has 14 residues. Trimming left V 2 bases short and J 10 bases short, with 12 bases between. The CDR3 DNA is TGCGCCAGCAGTGAGCGACAAATTAGCTCACCCCTCCACTTT. This translates into CASSERQISSPLHF.

This clonotype was seen a handful of times. V and J are TRBV27 and TRBJ2-1; the D is unclear. The CDR3 length is 15 residues. V was clipped by 3 bases and J by 4 bases, with 13 bases between them. CDR1 is MNHEY, CDR2 SMNVEV, per germline (reference sequence). In DNA form, the CDR3 reads TGTGCCAGCAGTTTTTTTGTTTCCGTTTACAATGAGCAGTTCTTC. As protein: CASSFFVSVYNEQFF.

This clonotype was observed at least ten times. This chain uses TRBV14 with TRBJ2-5; no clear D. Looked up from germline, CDR1 is SGHDN and CDR2 is FVKESK. The CDR3 totals 13 residues. Between the trimmed V and J ends, which lost 0 bases and 5 bases, there was a span of 7 bases. DNA for the CDR3: TGTGCCAGCAGCCAAGAGGGAATGGAGACCCAGTACTTC. This sequence encodes CASSQEGMETQYF.

The chain employs TRBV6-2 or TRBV6-3 and TRBJ2-3; 7 positions match TRBD2. The CDR3 length is 13 residues. With 11 bases clipped from V and 4 bases from J, the junction kept 9 bases outside the gene matches. Per germline, CDR1 MNHEY and CDR2 SVGEGT. CDR3 in DNA: TGTGCCGTGCGGGGGTCGAGCGCAGATACGCAGTATTTT. Translating it yields CAVRGSSADTQYF.

This clonotype appeared many times. The genes are TRBV5-1 and TRBJ2-1; D perhaps matches TRBD2 (7 bases). Deletions cut 0 bases from V and 9 bases from J, with 19 bases between. The CDR3 contains 16 residues. Germline V gene lookup returns CDR1 SGHRS and CDR2 YFSETQ. CDR3 region: CASSLALEGGPVEQFF. The CDR3 DNA reads TGCGCCAGCAGCTTGGCCCTTGAGGGGGGGCCGGTTGAGCAGTTCTTC. The full variable domain, in which reference TRBV5-1 and TRBJ2-1 provide the parts outside the CDR3, is KAGVTQTPRYLIKTRGQQVTLSCSPISGHRSVSWYQQTPGQGLQFLFEYFSETQRNKGNFPGRFSGRQFSNSRSEMNVSTLELGDSALYLCASSLALEGGPVEQFFGPGTRLTVL.

There are a few counts of this clonotype. The V call is TRBV18, the J call TRBJ2-1; D is ambiguous. The CDR3 totals 13 residues. V dropped 2 bases and J dropped 6 bases, with 8 bases sitting between them. Germline V gene sequence: CDR1 KGHSH, CDR2 LQKENI. The CDR3 bases are TGTGCCAGCTCACCAGTGAGCTCCAATGAGCAGTTCTTC. Translation gives CASSPVSSNEQFF.

This rearrangement joins TRBV12-3 or TRBV12-4 to TRBJ1-5; 9 bases match TRBD1. With 8 bases clipped from V and 7 bases from J, the junction kept 12 bases outside the gene matches. The length of the CDR3 is 15 residues. The CDR3 is CASRGGQGSRQPQHF. The CDR3 DNA is TGTGCCAGCCGGGGGGGACAGGGATCCAGGCAGCCCCAGCATTTT.